This record covers a single T cell receptor beta chain. These data originate in a study of PD-1 blockade in classical Hodgkin lymphoma. Repertoires were generated with immunoSEQ multiplex PCR, while TCRdb's copy carries only in-frame clones and drops some. The profile shows thousands of clones, roughly 85% of them singletons. This CDR3 has 15 residues. Germline values: CDR1 SGHVS, CDR2 FQNEAQ. The V end was cut by 5 bases, the J end by 8 bases, with 21 bases between. Each patient relapsed following autologous stem cell transplantation, and prior brentuximab vedotin exposure differed. Out of thawed PBMCs, magnetic negative selection purified CD4+ T cells.

The gene calls are TRBV7-8 and TRBJ1-2; D possibly corresponds to TRBD1 (5 bases). Material: CD4+ T cells from blood, obtained at baseline. The sequence was collected from a human donor with classical Hodgkin lymphoma. The CDR3 coding sequence is TGTGCCAGCAGCCCCTTCCGGGCCAGGGCGGTGGGCTACACCTTC. This codes for CASSPFRARAVGYTF.